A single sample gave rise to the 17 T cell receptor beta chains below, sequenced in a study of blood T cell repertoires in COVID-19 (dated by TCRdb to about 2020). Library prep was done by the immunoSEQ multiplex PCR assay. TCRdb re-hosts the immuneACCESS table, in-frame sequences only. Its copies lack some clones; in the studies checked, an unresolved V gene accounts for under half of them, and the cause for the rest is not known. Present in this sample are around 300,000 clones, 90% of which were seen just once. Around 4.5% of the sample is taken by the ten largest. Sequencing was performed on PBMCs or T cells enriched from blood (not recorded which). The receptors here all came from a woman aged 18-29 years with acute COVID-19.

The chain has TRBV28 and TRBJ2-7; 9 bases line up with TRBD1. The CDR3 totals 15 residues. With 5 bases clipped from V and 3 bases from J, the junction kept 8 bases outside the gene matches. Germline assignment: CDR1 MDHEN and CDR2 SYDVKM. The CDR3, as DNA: TGTGCCAGCAGTCCGACAGGGGGGAAATACTACGAGCAGTACTTC. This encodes CASSPTGGKYYEQYF.

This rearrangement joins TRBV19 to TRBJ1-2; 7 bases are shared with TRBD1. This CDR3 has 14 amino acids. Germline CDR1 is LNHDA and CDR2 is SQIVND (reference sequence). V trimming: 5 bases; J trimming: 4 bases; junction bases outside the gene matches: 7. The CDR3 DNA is TGTGCCAGTAGTGAGACAGGGAGGACCTATGGCTACACCTTC. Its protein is CASSETGRTYGYTF.

CDR3 amino acids: CASSGQPNTGELFF. DNA for the CDR3: TGTGCCAGTTCGGGACAGCCGAACACCGGGGAGCTGTTTTTT. This chain connects TRBV18 to TRBJ2-2, with 7 bases aligning to TRBD1. Trimming removed 9 bases from V and 0 bases from J; junction bases left unmatched: 4. This CDR3 contains 14 residues. Germline CDR1 reads KGHSH; CDR2 reads LQKENI.

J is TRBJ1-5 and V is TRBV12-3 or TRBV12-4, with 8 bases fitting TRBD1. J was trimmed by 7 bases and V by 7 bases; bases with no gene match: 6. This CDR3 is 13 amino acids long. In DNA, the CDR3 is TGTGCCAGCAAGAGCCAGGGGGCCCAGCCCCAGCATTTT. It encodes CASKSQGAQPQHF.

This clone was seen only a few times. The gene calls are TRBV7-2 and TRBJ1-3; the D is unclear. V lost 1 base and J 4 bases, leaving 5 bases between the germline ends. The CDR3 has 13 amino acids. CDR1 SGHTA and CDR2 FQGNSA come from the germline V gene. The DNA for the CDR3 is TGTGCCAGCAGCTTAGATCCGGGAAACACCATATATTTT. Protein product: CASSLDPGNTIYF.

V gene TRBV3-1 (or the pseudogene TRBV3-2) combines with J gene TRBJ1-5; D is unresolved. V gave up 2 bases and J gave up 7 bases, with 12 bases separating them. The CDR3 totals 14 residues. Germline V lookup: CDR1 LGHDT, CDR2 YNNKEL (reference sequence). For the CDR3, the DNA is TGTGCCAGCAGCCAACGGGGTGGAGGCCAGCCCCAGCATTTT. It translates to CASSQRGGGQPQHF.

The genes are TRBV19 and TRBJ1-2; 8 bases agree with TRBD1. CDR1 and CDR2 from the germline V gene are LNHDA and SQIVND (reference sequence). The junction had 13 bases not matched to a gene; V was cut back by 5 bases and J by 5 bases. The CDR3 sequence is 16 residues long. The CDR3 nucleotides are TGTGCCAGTAGTCCAGGGGGCCGAAACGCAGATTATGGCTACACCTTC. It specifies CASSPGGRNADYGYTF. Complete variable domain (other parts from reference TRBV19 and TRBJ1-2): DGGITQSPKYLFRKEGQNVTLSCEQNLNHDAMYWYRQDPGQGLRLIYYSQIVNDFQKGDIAEGYSVSREKKESFPLTVTSAQKNPTAFYLCASSPGGRNADYGYTFGSGTRLTVV.

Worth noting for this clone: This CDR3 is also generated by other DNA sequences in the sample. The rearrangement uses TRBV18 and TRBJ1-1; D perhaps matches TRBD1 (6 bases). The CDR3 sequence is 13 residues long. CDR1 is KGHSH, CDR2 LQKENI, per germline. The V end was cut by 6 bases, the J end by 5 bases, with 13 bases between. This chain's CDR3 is CASSPDRQTEAFF. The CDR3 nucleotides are TGTGCCAGCTCTCCCGACAGGCAGACTGAAGCTTTCTTT.

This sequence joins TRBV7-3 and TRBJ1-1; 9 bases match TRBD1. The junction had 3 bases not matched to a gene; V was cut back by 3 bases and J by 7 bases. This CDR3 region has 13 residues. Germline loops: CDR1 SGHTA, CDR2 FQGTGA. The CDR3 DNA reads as TGTGCCAGCAGCTTCGGGACAGGGTTTGAAGCTTTCTTT. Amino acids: CASSFGTGFEAFF. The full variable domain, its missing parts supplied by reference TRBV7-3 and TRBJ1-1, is GAGVSQTPSNKVTEKGKYVELRCDPISGHTALYWYRQSLGQGPEFLIYFQGTGAADDSGLPNDRFFAVRPEGSVSTLKIQRTERGDSAVYLCASSFGTGFEAFFGQGTRLTVV.

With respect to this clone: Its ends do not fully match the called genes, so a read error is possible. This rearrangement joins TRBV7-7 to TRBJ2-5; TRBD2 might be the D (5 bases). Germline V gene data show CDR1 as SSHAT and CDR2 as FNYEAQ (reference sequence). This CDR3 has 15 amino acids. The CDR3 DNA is TGTGCTAGCAGCCGGTACGGGGAGTACCAAGAGACCCAGTACTTC. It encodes CASSRYGEYQETQYF. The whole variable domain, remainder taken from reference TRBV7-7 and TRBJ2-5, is GAGVSQSPRYKVTKRGQDVTLRCDPISSHATLYWYQQALGQGPEFLTYFNYEAQPDKSGLPSDRFSAERPEGSISTLTIQRTEQRDSAMYRCASSRYGEYQETQYFGPGTRLLVL.

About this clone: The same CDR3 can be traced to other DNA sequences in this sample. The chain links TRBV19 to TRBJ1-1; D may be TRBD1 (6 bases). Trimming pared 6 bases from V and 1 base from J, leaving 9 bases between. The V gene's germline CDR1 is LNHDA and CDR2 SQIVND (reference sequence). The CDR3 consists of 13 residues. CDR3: CASSRGPNTEAFF. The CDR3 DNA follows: TGTGCCAGTAGCAGGGGTCCGAACACTGAAGCTTTCTTT.

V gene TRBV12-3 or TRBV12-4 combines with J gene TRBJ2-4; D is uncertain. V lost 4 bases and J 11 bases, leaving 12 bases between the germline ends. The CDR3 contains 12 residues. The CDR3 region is CASSSHPSLQYF. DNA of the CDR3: TGTGCCAGCAGTTCGCACCCTAGTCTTCAGTACTTC.

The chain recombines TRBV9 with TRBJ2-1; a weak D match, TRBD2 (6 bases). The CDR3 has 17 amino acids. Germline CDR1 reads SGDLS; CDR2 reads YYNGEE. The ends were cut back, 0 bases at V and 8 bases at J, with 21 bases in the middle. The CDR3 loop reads CASSVGAGRPGIDEQFF. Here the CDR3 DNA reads TGTGCCAGCAGCGTAGGCGCGGGGCGCCCGGGGATCGATGAGCAGTTCTTC.

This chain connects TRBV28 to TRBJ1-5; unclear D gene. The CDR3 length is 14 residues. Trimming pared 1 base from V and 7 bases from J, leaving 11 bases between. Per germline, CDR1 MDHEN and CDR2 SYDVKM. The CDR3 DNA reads TGTGCCAGCAGTTTATCGACGGGCGGGCAGCCCCAGCATTTT. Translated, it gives CASSLSTGGQPQHF.

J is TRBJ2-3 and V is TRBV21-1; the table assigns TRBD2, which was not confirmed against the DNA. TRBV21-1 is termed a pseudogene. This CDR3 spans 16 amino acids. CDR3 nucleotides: TGTGCCAGCAGCAAACCCCGGGACTCCGACAAAGATACGCAGTATTTT. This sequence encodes CASSKPRDSDKDTQYF.

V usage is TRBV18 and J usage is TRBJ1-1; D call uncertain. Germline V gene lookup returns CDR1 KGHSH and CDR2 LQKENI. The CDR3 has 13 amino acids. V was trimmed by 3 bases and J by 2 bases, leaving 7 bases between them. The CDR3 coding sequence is TGTGCCAGCTCACCCCAACACAACACTGAAGCTTTCTTT. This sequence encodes CASSPQHNTEAFF.

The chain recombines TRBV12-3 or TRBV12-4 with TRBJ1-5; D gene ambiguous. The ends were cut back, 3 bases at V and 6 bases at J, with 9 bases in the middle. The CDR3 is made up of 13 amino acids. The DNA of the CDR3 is TGTGCCAGCAGTTTCGCGTTGAGTCAGCCCCAGCATTTT. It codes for CASSFALSQPQHF.